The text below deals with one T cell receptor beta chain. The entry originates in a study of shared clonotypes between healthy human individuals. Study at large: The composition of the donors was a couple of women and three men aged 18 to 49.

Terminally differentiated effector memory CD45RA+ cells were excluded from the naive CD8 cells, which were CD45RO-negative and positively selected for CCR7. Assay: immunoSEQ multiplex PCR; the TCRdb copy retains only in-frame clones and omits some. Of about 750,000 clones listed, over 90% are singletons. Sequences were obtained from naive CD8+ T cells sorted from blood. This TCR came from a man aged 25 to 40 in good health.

The CDR3 loop reads CASSLRDTTTDTQYF. In DNA, the CDR3 is TGCGCCAGCAGCCTTCGGGACACCACCACAGATACGCAGTATTTT. V is TRBV5-1 and J is TRBJ2-3; D possibly corresponds to TRBD1 (6 bases). Trimming stripped 4 bases from V and 2 bases from J, with 14 bases between. CDR3 length: 15 residues. Per germline, CDR1 SGHRS and CDR2 YFSETQ.